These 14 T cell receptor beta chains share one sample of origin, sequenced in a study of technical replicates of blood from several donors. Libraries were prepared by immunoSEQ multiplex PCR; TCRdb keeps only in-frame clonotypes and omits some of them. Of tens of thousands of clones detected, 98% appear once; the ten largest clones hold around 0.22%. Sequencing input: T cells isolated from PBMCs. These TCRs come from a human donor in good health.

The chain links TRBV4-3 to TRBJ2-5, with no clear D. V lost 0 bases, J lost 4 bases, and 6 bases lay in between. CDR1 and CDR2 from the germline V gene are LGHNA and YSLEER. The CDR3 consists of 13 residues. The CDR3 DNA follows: TGCGCCAGCAGCCAAGACCCCGGAGAGACCCAGTACTTC. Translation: CASSQDPGETQYF.

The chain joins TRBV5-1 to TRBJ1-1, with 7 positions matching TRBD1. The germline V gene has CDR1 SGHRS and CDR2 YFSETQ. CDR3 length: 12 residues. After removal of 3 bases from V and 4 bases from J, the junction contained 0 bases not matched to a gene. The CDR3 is CASSWDSTEAFF. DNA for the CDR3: TGCGCCAGCAGCTGGGACAGCACTGAAGCTTTCTTT. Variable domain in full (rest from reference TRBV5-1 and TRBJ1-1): KAGVTQTPRYLIKTRGQQVTLSCSPISGHRSVSWYQQTPGQGLQFLFEYFSETQRNKGNFPGRFSGRQFSNSRSEMNVSTLELGDSALYLCASSWDSTEAFFGQGTRLTVV.

In DNA, the CDR3 is TGTGCCAGCAGCCGGGGGTTGAGCACTGAAGCTTTCTTT. This gives the protein CASSRGLSTEAFF. The chain uses TRBV7-8 and TRBJ1-1; TRBD1 might be the D (5 bases). The V end was cut by 5 bases, the J end by 4 bases, with 11 bases between. CDR1 is SGHVS and CDR2 is FQNEAQ in the germline V gene. The CDR3 extends over 13 amino acids.

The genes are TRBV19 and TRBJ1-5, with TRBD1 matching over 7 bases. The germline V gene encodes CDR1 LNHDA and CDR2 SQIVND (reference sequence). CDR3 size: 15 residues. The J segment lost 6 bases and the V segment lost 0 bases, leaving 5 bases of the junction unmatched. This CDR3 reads CASSIDRGLVQPQHF. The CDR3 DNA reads TGTGCCAGTAGTATAGATAGGGGGCTCGTTCAGCCCCAGCATTTT.

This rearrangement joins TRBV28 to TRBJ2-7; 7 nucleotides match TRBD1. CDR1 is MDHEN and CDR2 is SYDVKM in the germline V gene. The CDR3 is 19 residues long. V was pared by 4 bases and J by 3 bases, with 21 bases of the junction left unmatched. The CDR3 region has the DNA TGTGCCAGCAGTTCTCCGTCGGGACAGCCGCACCTAGGTGGCTACGAGCAGTACTTC. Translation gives CASSSPSGQPHLGGYEQYF.

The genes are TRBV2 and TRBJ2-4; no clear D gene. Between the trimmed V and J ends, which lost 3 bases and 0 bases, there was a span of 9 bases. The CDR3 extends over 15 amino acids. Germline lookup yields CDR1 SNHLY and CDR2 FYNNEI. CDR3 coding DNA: TGTGCCAGCAGTGAGATTAGCTTAGCCAAAAACATTCAGTACTTC. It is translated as CASSEISLAKNIQYF.

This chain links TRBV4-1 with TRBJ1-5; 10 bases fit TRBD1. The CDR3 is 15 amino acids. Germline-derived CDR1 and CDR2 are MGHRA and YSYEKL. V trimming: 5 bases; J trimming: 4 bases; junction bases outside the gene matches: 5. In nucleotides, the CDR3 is TGCGCCAGCAGCTTGGGGGACAGGGGTAATCAGCCCCAGCATTTT. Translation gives CASSLGDRGNQPQHF.

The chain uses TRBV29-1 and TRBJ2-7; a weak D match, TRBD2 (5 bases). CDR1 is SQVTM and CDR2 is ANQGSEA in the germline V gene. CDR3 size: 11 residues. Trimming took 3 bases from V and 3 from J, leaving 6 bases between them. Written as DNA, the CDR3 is TGCAGCGTTGACGACTACTACGAGCAGTACTTC. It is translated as CSVDDYYEQYF.

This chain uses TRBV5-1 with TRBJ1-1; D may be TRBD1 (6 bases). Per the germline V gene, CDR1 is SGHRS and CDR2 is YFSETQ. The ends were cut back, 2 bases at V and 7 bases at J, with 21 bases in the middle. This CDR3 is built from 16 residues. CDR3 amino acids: CASSLQGSLDGGEAFF. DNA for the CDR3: TGCGCCAGCAGCTTACAGGGATCCCTGGATGGGGGTGAAGCTTTCTTT.

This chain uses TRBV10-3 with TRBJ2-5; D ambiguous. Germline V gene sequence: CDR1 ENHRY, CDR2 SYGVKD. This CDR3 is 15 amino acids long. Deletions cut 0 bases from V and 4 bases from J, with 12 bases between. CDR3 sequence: CAISESPRMRETQYF. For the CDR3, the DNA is TGTGCCATCAGTGAGTCCCCAAGAATGAGAGAGACCCAGTACTTC.

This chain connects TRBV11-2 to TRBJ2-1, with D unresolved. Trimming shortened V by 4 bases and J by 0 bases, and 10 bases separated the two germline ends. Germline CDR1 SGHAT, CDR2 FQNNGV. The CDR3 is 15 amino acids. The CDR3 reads CASSSLPRSYNEQFF. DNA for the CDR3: TGTGCCAGCAGCTCGCTACCCCGCTCCTACAATGAGCAGTTCTTC.

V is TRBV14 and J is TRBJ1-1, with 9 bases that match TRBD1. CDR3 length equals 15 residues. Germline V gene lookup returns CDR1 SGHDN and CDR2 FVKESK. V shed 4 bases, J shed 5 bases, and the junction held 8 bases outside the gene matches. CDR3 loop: CASSRTGGRGTEAFF. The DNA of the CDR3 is TGTGCCAGCAGCCGTACAGGGGGCAGAGGGACTGAAGCTTTCTTT.

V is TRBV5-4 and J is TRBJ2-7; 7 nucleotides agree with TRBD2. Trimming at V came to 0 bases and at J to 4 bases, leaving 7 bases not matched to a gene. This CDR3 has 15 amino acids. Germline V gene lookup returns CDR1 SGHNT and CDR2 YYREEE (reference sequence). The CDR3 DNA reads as TGTGCCAGCAGCTTGGAGTTTTTGGGGGGGTACGAGCAGTACTTC. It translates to CASSLEFLGGYEQYF.

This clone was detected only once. In DNA, the CDR3 is TGCAGCGTGAGACAGGGGGCGATAAGGAACACTGAAGCTTTCTTT. Translated, it gives CSVRQGAIRNTEAFF. V is TRBV29-1 and J is TRBJ1-1, with 10 bases lining up with TRBD1. CDR3 length: 15 amino acids. Looked up from germline, CDR1 is SQVTM and CDR2 is ANQGSEA. The J segment lost 1 base and the V segment lost 6 bases, leaving 8 bases of the junction unmatched.